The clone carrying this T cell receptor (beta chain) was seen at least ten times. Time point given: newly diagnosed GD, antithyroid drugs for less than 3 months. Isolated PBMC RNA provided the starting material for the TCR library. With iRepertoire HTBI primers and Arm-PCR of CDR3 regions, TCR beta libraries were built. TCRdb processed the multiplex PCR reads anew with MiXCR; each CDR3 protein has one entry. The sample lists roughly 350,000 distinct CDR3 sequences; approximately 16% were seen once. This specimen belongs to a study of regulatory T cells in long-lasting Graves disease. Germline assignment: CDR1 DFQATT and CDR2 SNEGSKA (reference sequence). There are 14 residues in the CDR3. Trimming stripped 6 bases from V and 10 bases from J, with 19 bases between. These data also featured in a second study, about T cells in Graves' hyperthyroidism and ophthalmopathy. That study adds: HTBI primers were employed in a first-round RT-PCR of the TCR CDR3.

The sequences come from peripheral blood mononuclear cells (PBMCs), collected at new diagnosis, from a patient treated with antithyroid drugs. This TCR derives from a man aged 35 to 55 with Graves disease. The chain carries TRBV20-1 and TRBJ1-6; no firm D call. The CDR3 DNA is TGCAGTGCAGCCTCGGTGGATAGTGGGTCACCCCTCCACTTT. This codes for CSAASVDSGSPLHF.